This T cell receptor (beta chain) was identified in a study of T cell changes during pregnancy in multiple sclerosis. The CDR3 is made up of 12 amino acids. V lost 4 bases and J lost 5, with 9 bases in between. The germline V gene encodes CDR1 SGDLS and CDR2 YYNGEE. Assay used: immunoSEQ multiplex PCR; TCRdb lists only in-frame clones, some missing. The sample consists of 70,000 or so clones, over 80% of them appearing once. Sequencing was performed on CD4+ T cells from peripheral blood mononuclear cells, taken before pregnancy. The chain employs TRBV9 and TRBJ1-2; D possibly corresponds to TRBD1 (5 bases). The TCR comes from a female donor with multiple sclerosis, enrolled in a pregnancy study. The CDR3 DNA sequence: TGTGCCAGCAGCACCGCAGGGTATGGCTACACCTTC. Amino acid sequence: CASSTAGYGYTF.